This T cell receptor (beta chain) comes out of a study of shared clonotypes between healthy human individuals. Regarding the study as a whole: Genetic and exposure-history diversity was limited by the small donor number.

The CDR3 length is 17 residues. Germline loops: CDR1 LNHDA, CDR2 SQIVND (reference sequence). The trim removed 1 base at V and 4 bases at J, leaving 12 bases unmatched. This clone occurred a few times. Its specificity is unknown. The authors ran unsorted PBMC replicate PCRs on 300 ng DNA, 30,000 or so T cell genomes. Assay: immunoSEQ multiplex PCR; the TCRdb copy retains only in-frame clones and omits some. The sample lists approximately 500,000 clones, less than 85% seen once, with over 10% in the top ten. This receptor was taken from a woman in her thirties or forties in good health. Some clones in this sample may be carry-over from other donors' samples. J is TRBJ2-7 and V is TRBV19, with TRBD2 identical over 8 bases. The sequencing sample was made of PBMCs. CDR3: CASSIATSGLGGYEQYF. CDR3 nucleotide sequence: TGTGCCAGTAGTATAGCCACTTCGGGACTAGGAGGTTACGAGCAGTACTTC. Combining the CDR3 with reference TRBV19 and TRBJ2-7 gives the whole variable domain DGGITQSPKYLFRKEGQNVTLSCEQNLNHDAMYWYRQDPGQGLRLIYYSQIVNDFQKGDIAEGYSVSREKKESFPLTVTSAQKNPTAFYLCASSIATSGLGGYEQYFGPGTRLTVT.